The entry below describes one T cell receptor beta chain. Its matching antigen is unknown. Germline V gene sequence: CDR1 MDHEN, CDR2 SYDVKM. CDR3 length equals 16 residues. The data were obtained in a study of T cells expressing NK-cell markers. On the study more broadly: Sequenced donors, eight in total, included seven who were HCMV-seropositive and one who was seronegative. Findings and limits, study-wide: Specificity for HCMV among expanded NKG2C+ T cell clones was not established.

Researchers built TCR beta cDNA using 5'RACE template switching with UMIs. Following a re-call of the 5' RACE reads, TCRdb has one entry per CDR3 protein and lacks DNA. The sample shows hundreds of thousands of distinct CDR3 sequences, and 3.5% to 4.5% sits with its ten largest clones. V and J are TRBV28 and TRBJ2-3; TCRdb reports TRBD1, a call that lacks DNA to check it against. What was sequenced was blood T cells: a sorted CD56 or NKG2C T cell subset, CD4+ or CD8+ T cells, or bulk PBMC T cells (not recorded which). This receptor was taken from a man younger than 35 in good health. CDR3 sequence reads: CASTKPGQGFPDTQYF.